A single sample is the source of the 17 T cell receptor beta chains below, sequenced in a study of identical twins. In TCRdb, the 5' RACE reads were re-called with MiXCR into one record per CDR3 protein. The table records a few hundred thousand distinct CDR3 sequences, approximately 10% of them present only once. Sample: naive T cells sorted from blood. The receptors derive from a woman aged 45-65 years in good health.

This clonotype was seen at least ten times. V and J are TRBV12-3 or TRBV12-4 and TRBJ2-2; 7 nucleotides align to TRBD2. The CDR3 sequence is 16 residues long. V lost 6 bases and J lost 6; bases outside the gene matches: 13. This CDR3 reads CASSSPGTTGPGELFF. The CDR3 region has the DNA TGTGCCAGCAGCTCCCCAGGGACTACCGGACCCGGGGAGCTGTTTTTT.

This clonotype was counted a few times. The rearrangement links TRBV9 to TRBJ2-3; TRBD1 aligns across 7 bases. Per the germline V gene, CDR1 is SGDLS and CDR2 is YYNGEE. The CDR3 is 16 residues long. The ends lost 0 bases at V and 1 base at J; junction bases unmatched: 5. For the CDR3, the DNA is TGTGCCAGCAGCGTAGTAACAGGGGCCCGCACAGATACGCAGTATTTT. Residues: CASSVVTGARTDTQYF.

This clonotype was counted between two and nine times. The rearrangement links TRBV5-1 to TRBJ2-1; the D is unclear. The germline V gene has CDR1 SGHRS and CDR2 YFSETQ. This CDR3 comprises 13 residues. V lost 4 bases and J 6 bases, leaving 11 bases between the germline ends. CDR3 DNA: TGCGCCAGCAGCCGGGTCGTAGGCAATGAGCAGTTCTTC. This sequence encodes CASSRVVGNEQFF.

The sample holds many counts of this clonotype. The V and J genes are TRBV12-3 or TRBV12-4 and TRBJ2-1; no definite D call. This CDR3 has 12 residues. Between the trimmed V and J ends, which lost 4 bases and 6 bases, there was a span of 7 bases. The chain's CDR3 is CASSYLANEQFF. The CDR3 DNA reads TGTGCCAGCAGTTACCTGGCCAATGAGCAGTTCTTC.

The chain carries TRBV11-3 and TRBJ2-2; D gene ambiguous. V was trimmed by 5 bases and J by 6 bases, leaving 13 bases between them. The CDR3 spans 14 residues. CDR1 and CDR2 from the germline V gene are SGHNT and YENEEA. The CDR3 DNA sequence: TGTGCCAGCAGCCCCGCTTGGCGTTCCGGGGAGCTGTTTTTT. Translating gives CASSPAWRSGELFF.

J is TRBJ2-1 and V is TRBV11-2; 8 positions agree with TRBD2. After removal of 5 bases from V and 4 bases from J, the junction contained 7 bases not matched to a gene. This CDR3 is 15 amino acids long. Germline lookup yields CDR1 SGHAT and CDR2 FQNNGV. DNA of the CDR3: TGTGCCAGCAGCCGCGAGCGGGAGCAGTACAATGAGCAGTTCTTC. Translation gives CASSREREQYNEQFF.

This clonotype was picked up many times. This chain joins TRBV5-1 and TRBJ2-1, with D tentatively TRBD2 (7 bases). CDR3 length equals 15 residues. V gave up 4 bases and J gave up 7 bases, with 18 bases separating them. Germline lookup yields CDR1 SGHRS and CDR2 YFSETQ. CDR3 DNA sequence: TGCGCCAGCAGCCACGGAGGGGGGGATACAAATGAGCAGTTCTTC. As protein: CASSHGGGDTNEQFF. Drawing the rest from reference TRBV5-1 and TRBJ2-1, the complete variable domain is KAGVTQTPRYLIKTRGQQVTLSCSPISGHRSVSWYQQTPGQGLQFLFEYFSETQRNKGNFPGRFSGRQFSNSRSEMNVSTLELGDSALYLCASSHGGGDTNEQFFGPGTRLTVL.

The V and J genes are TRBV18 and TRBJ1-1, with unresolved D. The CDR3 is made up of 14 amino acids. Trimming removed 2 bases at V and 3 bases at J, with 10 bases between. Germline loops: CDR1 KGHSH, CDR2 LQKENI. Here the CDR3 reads CASSPKSLHTEAFF. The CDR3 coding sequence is TGTGCCAGCTCACCAAAATCGTTACACACTGAAGCTTTCTTT.

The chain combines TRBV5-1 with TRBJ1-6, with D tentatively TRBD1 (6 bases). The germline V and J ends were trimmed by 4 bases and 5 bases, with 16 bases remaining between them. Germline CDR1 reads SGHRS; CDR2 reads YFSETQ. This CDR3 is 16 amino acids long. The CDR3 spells CASSREGAGDNSPLHF. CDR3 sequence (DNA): TGCGCCAGCAGCCGTGAAGGGGCAGGGGATAATTCACCCCTCCACTTT.

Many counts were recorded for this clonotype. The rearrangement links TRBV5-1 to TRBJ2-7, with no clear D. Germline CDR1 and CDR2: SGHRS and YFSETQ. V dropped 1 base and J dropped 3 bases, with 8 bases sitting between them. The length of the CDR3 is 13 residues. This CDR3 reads CASSLLRSYEQYF. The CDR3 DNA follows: TGCGCCAGCAGCTTGCTTCGCAGCTACGAGCAGTACTTC.

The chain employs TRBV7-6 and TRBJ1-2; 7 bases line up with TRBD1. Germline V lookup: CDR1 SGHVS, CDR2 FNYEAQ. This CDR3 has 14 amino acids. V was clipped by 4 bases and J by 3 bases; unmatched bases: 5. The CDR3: CASSSGRGDYGYTF. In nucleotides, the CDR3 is TGTGCCAGCAGCTCGGGCAGGGGGGACTATGGCTACACCTTC.

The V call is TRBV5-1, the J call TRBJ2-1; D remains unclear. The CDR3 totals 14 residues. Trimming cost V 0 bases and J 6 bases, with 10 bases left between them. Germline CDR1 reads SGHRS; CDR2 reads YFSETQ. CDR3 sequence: CASSLGRTLNEQFF. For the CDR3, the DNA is TGCGCCAGCAGCTTGGGTAGGACCCTCAATGAGCAGTTCTTC.

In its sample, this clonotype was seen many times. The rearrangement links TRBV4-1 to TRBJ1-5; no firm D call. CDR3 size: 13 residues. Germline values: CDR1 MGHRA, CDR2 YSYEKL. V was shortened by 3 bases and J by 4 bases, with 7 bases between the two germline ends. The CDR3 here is CASSQADNQPQHF. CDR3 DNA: TGCGCCAGCAGCCAGGCGGATAATCAGCCCCAGCATTTT.

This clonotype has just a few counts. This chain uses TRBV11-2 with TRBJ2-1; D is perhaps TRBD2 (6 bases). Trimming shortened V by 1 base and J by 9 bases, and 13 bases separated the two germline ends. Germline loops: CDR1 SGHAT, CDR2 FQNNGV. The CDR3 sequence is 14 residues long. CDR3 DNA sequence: TGTGCCAGCAGCTTAGGGACCTCCGGGGGTGAGCAGTTCTTC. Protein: CASSLGTSGGEQFF.

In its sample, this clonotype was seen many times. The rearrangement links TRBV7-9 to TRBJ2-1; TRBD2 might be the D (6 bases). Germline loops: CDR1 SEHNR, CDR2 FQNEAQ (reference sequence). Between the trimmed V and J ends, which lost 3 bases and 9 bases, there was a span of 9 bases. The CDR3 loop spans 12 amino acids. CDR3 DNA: TGTGCCAGCAGCTTCCCGGGACTTGAGCAGTTCTTC. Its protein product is CASSFPGLEQFF.

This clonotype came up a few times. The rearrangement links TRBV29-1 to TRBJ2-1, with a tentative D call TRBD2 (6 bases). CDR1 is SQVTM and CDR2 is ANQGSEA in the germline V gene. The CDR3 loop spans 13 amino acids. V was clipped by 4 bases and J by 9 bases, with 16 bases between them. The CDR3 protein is CSVVGTRISEQFF. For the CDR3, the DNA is TGCAGCGTTGTCGGGACTCGGATCAGTGAGCAGTTCTTC.

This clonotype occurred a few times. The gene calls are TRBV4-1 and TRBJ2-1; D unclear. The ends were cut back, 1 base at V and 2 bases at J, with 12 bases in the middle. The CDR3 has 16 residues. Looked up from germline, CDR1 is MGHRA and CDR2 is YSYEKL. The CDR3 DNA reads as TGCGCCAGCAGCCAAGTCCCGGGTATGGCCTACAATGAGCAGTTCTTC. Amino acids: CASSQVPGMAYNEQFF.